This record looks at one T cell receptor beta chain sequence and its context. The data derive from a study of T-cell reconstitution after alpha-beta-depleted transplantation in children. This CDR3 spans 13 amino acids. V was trimmed by 4 bases and J by 4 bases, leaving 9 bases between them. Germline assignment: CDR1 SEHNR and CDR2 FQNEAQ (reference sequence). A TCRbeta library incorporating unique molecular identifiers was prepared. TCRdb reanalysed the PCR reads using MiXCR and keeps one entry per CDR3 protein. The sample has hundreds of thousands of distinct CDR3 sequences, about an eighth seen once.

Material: PBMCs, obtained from the stem cell graft. The TCR was taken from a human donor who donated a stem cell graft to a child with Fanconi anemia. This chain links TRBV7-9 with TRBJ2-3; unclear D gene. The CDR3 is CASSSSGPDTQYF. The CDR3 DNA is TGTGCCAGCAGCTCCTCGGGTCCAGATACGCAGTATTTT.